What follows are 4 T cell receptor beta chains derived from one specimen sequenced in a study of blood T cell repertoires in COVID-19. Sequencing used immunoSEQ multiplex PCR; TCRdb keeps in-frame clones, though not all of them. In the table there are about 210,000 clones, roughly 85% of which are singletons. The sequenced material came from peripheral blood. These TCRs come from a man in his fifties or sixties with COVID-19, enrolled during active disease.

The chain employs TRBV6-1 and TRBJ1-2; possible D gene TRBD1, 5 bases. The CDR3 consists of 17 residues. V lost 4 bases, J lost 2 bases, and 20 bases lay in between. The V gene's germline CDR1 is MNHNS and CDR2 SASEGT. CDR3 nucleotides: TGTGCCAGCAGTGCCCTGACAGCCCTTGGGCCCAACTATGGCTACACCTTC. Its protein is CASSALTALGPNYGYTF.

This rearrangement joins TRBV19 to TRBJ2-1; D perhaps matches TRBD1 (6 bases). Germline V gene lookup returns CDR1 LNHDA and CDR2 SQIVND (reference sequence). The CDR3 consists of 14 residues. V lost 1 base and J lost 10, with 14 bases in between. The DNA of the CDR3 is TGTGCCAGTAGTATAGGGGACGGAACAGGGGAGCAGTTCTTC. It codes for CASSIGDGTGEQFF.

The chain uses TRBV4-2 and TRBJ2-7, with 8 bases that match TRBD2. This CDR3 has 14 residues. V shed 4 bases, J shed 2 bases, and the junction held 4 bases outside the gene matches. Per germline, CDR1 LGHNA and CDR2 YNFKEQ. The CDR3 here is CASSPGGPTYEQYF. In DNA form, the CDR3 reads TGTGCCAGCAGCCCGGGGGGGCCTACCTACGAGCAGTACTTC.

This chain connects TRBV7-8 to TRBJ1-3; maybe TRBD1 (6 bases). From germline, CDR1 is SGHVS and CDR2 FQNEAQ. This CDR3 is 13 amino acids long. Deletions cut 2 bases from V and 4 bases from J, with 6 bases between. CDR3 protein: CASSLRGGNTIYF. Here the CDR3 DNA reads TGTGCCAGCAGCTTAAGGGGGGGAAACACCATATATTTT. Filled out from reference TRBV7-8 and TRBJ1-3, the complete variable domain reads GAGVSQSPRYKVAKRGQDVALRCDPISGHVSLFWYQQALGQGPEFLTYFQNEAQLDKSGLPSDRFFAERPEGSVSTLKIQRTQQEDSAVYLCASSLRGGNTIYFGEGSWLTVV.